These 23 T cell receptor beta chains originate from one sample sequenced in a study of cytomegalovirus exposure and HLA in healthy donors. The protocol was immunoSEQ multiplex PCR, while the TCRdb copy is restricted to in-frame clones and leaves out a portion. This sample has 150,000 to 200,000 clones; roughly 88% occur once, and the top ten carry around 1.6%. Sequencing was performed on PBMCs. These receptors all stem from a woman younger than 30 in good health and CMV-seronegative.

The V and J genes are TRBV18 and TRBJ2-5, with 12 bases fitting TRBD2. The CDR3 sequence is 17 residues long. The germline V gene has CDR1 KGHSH and CDR2 LQKENI. With V trimmed by 2 bases and J by 5 bases, 9 bases remained unmatched. CDR3: CASSPSTSGSLGETQYF. The CDR3 DNA follows: TGTGCCAGCTCACCATCGACTAGCGGGAGCCTGGGCGAGACCCAGTACTTC.

The V call is TRBV21-1, the J call TRBJ2-7; the table calls TRBD2, which could not be checked here. TRBV21-1 is assigned pseudogene status. The CDR3 runs to 16 residues. CDR3 DNA sequence: TGTGCCAGCAGCAAAGTTGGCCGGGACTTTGTCTACGAGCAGTACTTC. Its protein product is CASSKVGRDFVYEQYF.

This clone was counted once. V gene TRBV4-1 combines with J gene TRBJ1-4; 8 bases fit TRBD1. The V and J ends lost 5 bases and 7 bases, in that order; junction bases with no gene match: 15. This CDR3 has 17 amino acids. Germline values: CDR1 MGHRA, CDR2 YSYEKL. The CDR3 bases are TGCGCCAGCAGCGACGGACAGGGCAAAACGAGAGGTGAAAAACTGTTTTTT. The encoded protein is CASSDGQGKTRGEKLFF.

This chain links TRBV4-1 with TRBJ1-1; a weak D match, TRBD1 (6 bases). Germline lookup yields CDR1 MGHRA and CDR2 YSYEKL. The CDR3 extends over 16 amino acids. V lost 4 bases and J lost 0, with 15 bases in between. DNA for the CDR3: TGCGCCAGCAGCCCGATGGGGGGGCGGCTGAACACTGAAGCTTTCTTT. It is translated as CASSPMGGRLNTEAFF.

This clone was detected once. The chain links TRBV27 to TRBJ1-1; 10 bases agree with TRBD1. Germline V lookup: CDR1 MNHEY, CDR2 SMNVEV (reference sequence). CDR3 length equals 14 residues. The V gene end was trimmed by 7 bases and the J gene end by 5 bases; junction bases not matched to a gene: 7. The CDR3 region is CASTRDRGRTEAFF. The CDR3 nucleotides read TGTGCCAGCACCAGGGACAGGGGAAGAACTGAAGCTTTCTTT.

This clone occurred once. A read error is possible here, since a much larger clone lies one base away. J is TRBJ2-7 and V is TRBV6-1, with D uncertain. Between the trimmed V and J ends, which lost 5 bases and 4 bases, there was a span of 6 bases. The CDR3 is 11 amino acids. The germline CDR1 and CDR2 sequences are MNHNS and SASEGT. This CDR3 reads CASSYKYEQYF. The CDR3 nucleotides read TGTGCCAGCAGTTACAAATACGAGCAGTACTTC.

The chain joins TRBV6-5 to TRBJ1-1; a possible D gene is TRBD1 (5 bases). The ends were cut back, 5 bases at V and 8 bases at J, with 15 bases in the middle. Germline assignment: CDR1 MNHEY and CDR2 SVGAGI. This CDR3 region has 13 residues. Here the CDR3 reads CASSPQGLREAFF. Here the CDR3 DNA reads TGTGCCAGCAGTCCCCAGGGCCTCCGGGAAGCTTTCTTT.

The J gene is TRBJ2-2, the V gene TRBV6-5; TRBD2 matches 8 bases. Germline V gene lookup returns CDR1 MNHEY and CDR2 SVGAGI. This CDR3 comprises 14 residues. Losses at the gene ends were 5 bases for V and 5 bases for J; bases not matched to a gene: 4. The CDR3 spells CASSPSGRTGELFF. The CDR3 bases are TGTGCCAGCAGTCCGAGCGGGAGAACCGGGGAGCTGTTTTTT.

The chain uses TRBV2 and TRBJ1-2; no reliable D call. The CDR3 totals 12 residues. Germline V gene sequence: CDR1 SNHLY, CDR2 FYNNEI. Trimming cost V 3 bases and J 4 bases, with 6 bases left between them. The CDR3 nucleotides are TGTGCCAGCAGTGAGGCCCGCTATGGCTACACCTTC. It translates to CASSEARYGYTF.

The CDR3 protein is CASSRQGANSPLHF. The CDR3 DNA follows: TGTGCCAGCAGTCGACAGGGGGCGAATTCACCCCTCCACTTT. J is TRBJ1-6 and V is TRBV6-5; TRBD1 aligns across 10 bases. The V gene end was trimmed by 5 bases and the J gene end by 7 bases; junction bases not matched to a gene: 2. The germline V gene has CDR1 MNHEY and CDR2 SVGAGI. The CDR3 contains 14 residues.

The J gene is TRBJ2-5, the V gene TRBV27; no definite D call. CDR1 and CDR2 from the germline V gene are MNHEY and SMNVEV (reference sequence). This CDR3 spans 10 amino acids. Trimming shortened V by 7 bases and J by 5 bases, and 5 bases separated the two germline ends. The CDR3 nucleotides are TGTGCCAGCATACACGAGACCCAGTACTTC. Translating it yields CASIHETQYF.

The rearrangement links TRBV6-1 to TRBJ1-5; 7 nucleotides match TRBD1. Germline V gene sequence: CDR1 MNHNS, CDR2 SASEGT. V dropped 6 bases and J dropped 2; count of bases not matched to a gene: 4. The length of the CDR3 is 14 residues. The CDR3 region is CASSLGQGNQPQHF. CDR3 coding DNA: TGTGCCAGCAGCCTAGGACAGGGCAATCAGCCCCAGCATTTT.

The gene calls are TRBV6-4 and TRBJ2-2; 7 positions match TRBD1. Germline V gives CDR1 MRHNA, CDR2 SNTAGT. J lost 6 bases, V lost 3 bases, and 4 bases had no gene match. This CDR3 region has 14 residues. CDR3 in DNA: TGTGCCAGCAGTGAGATGACAGGGTCCGGGGAGCTGTTTTTT. Translation gives CASSEMTGSGELFF.

The chain employs TRBV21-1 and TRBJ2-7; TRBD1 was called by the table and not checked on the DNA. TRBV21-1 is shown as a pseudogene. The CDR3 runs 15 residues. As DNA, the CDR3 is TGTGCCAGCAGCTCACGGACAGGGCGGTACTACGAGCAGTACTTC. It is translated as CASSSRTGRYYEQYF.

The chain has TRBV28 and TRBJ1-2; D is ambiguous. CDR3 size: 12 residues. V dropped 3 bases and J dropped 8 bases, with 10 bases sitting between them. Looked up from germline, CDR1 is MDHEN and CDR2 is SYDVKM. CDR3 sequence (DNA): TGTGCCAGCAGTTTCGGGAAGAGCGGCTACACCTTC. Protein product: CASSFGKSGYTF.

The chain is built from TRBV9 and TRBJ1-6; 9 positions agree with TRBD1. There are 14 residues in the CDR3. V dropped 6 bases and J dropped 10; count of bases not matched to a gene: 8. In germline, CDR1 is SGDLS, CDR2 YYNGEE. CDR3 in amino acids: CASTEGQGRSPLHF. CDR3 sequence (DNA): TGTGCCAGCACTGAAGGACAGGGGAGATCACCCCTCCACTTT.

The chain has TRBV5-4 and TRBJ2-7, with 7 bases that match TRBD2. The CDR3 spans 14 residues. J was trimmed by 4 bases and V by 7 bases; bases with no gene match: 11. The germline gives CDR1 SGHNT, CDR2 YYREEE (reference sequence). In DNA, the CDR3 is TGTGCCAGCGAGGCGGCGGGAGAGGGATACGAGCAGTACTTC. It specifies CASEAAGEGYEQYF. Based on the CDR3 plus reference TRBV5-4 and TRBJ2-7, the full variable domain is ETGVTQSPTHLIKTRGQQVTLRCSSQSGHNTVSWYQQALGQGPQFIFQYYREEENGRGNFPPRFSGLQFPNYSSELNVNALELDDSALYLCASEAAGEGYEQYFGPGTRLTVT.

Only one count was recorded for this clone. V gene TRBV7-9 combines with J gene TRBJ1-2; 7 nucleotides align to TRBD1. Germline CDR1 and CDR2: SEHNR and FQNEAQ (reference sequence). The CDR3 contains 17 residues. V lost 1 base, J lost 0 bases, and 8 bases stayed unmatched. The DNA for the CDR3 is TGTGCCAGCAGCTTAGAGGGACAGATAACAACTAACTATGGCTACACCTTC. It yields the protein CASSLEGQITTNYGYTF. The full variable domain, in which reference TRBV7-9 and TRBJ1-2 provide the parts outside the CDR3, is DTGVSQNPRHKITKRGQNVTFRCDPISEHNRLYWYRQTLGQGPEFLTYFQNEAQLEKSRLLSDRFSAERPKGSFSTLEIQRTEQGDSAMYLCASSLEGQITTNYGYTFGSGTRLTVV.

CDR3 sequence (DNA): TGTGCCAGCAGCTTCAAAATACTAGGGGGAAACACCATATATTTT. It translates to CASSFKILGGNTIYF. The V gene is TRBV7-2, the J gene TRBJ1-3; unclear D gene. The V and J ends lost 3 bases and 4 bases respectively, with 13 bases between them. Germline values: CDR1 SGHTA, CDR2 FQGNSA. This CDR3 has 15 residues. The full variable domain, in which reference TRBV7-2 and TRBJ1-3 provide the parts outside the CDR3, is GAGVSQSPSNKVTEKGKDVELRCDPISGHTALYWYRQSLGQGLEFLIYFQGNSAPDKSGLPSDRFSAERTGGSVSTLTIQRTQQEDSAVYLCASSFKILGGNTIYFGEGSWLTVV.

The chain is built from TRBV5-1 and TRBJ1-2; no firm D call. The V end was cut by 0 bases, the J end by 7 bases, with 4 bases between. The CDR3 has 11 residues. The germline V gene encodes CDR1 SGHRS and CDR2 YFSETQ. CDR3 in amino acids: CASSLGSGYTF. The CDR3 region has the DNA TGCGCCAGCAGCTTGGGGAGTGGCTACACCTTC.

This clone was seen only a few times. The gene calls are TRBV7-9 and TRBJ2-5; possible D gene TRBD2, 6 bases. Trimming took off 1 base at V and 0 bases at J, with 6 bases between the two ends. Germline CDR1 and CDR2: SEHNR and FQNEAQ (reference sequence). The CDR3 runs to 14 residues. The CDR3 nucleotides read TGTGCCAGCAGCTTAGGGGACTACCAAGAGACCCAGTACTTC. Its translation: CASSLGDYQETQYF. Looking up the rest from reference TRBV7-9 and TRBJ2-5 gives the full variable domain: DTGVSQNPRHKITKRGQNVTFRCDPISEHNRLYWYRQTLGQGPEFLTYFQNEAQLEKSRLLSDRFSAERPKGSFSTLEIQRTEQGDSAMYLCASSLGDYQETQYFGPGTRLLVL.

The V call is TRBV19, the J call TRBJ1-2, with 10 bases identical to TRBD1. Losses at the gene ends were 7 bases for V and 4 bases for J; bases not matched to a gene: 6. Germline V gives CDR1 LNHDA, CDR2 SQIVND (reference sequence). The CDR3 runs to 14 residues. As DNA, the CDR3 is TGTGCCAGTAACCCGGGACAGGGGTTCTATGGCTACACCTTC. Translated: CASNPGQGFYGYTF.

This chain connects TRBV30 to TRBJ1-1, with a weak D call TRBD1 (6 bases). Looked up from germline, CDR1 is GTSNPN and CDR2 is SVGIG (reference sequence). This CDR3 is built from 12 residues. Trimming cost V 0 bases and J 9 bases, with 11 bases left between them. This chain's CDR3 is CAWSVRGGQAFF. CDR3 nucleotide sequence: TGTGCCTGGAGTGTAAGGGGGGGGCAAGCTTTCTTT.